The 10 T cell receptor beta chains reported below all come from one sample, sequenced in a study of pediatric ulcerative colitis. One to two pinch biopsies were taken from the rectum during colonoscopy. TCRdb keeps only in-frame clones here, not all; method: immunoSEQ multiplex PCR. The sample has some 50,000 clones; over 70% are singletons. Sequences were obtained from gut tissue. The origin of the receptors is a girl aged 5 to 17 with moderate ulcerative colitis.

The chain carries TRBV7-9 and TRBJ1-5; D is undetermined. V was cut by 1 base and J by 0 bases, with 10 bases left in between. The CDR3 spans 16 residues. The V gene's germline CDR1 is SEHNR and CDR2 FQNEAQ (reference sequence). In DNA form, the CDR3 reads TGTGCCAGCAGCTTAGGGGGTCCATATAGCAATCAGCCCCAGCATTTT. Amino acid sequence: CASSLGGPYSNQPQHF.

The chain recombines TRBV5-5 with TRBJ2-7; 7 nucleotides agree with TRBD2. This CDR3 is built from 15 residues. V was clipped by 0 bases and J by 4 bases; unmatched bases: 7. Germline CDR1 reads SGHKS; CDR2 reads YYEKEE (reference sequence). The CDR3, as DNA: TGTGCCAGCAGCTTGGTGTGGGGAGGGGATTACGAGCAGTACTTC. This codes for CASSLVWGGDYEQYF. The full variable domain, completed using reference TRBV5-5 and TRBJ2-7, is DAGVTQSPTHLIKTRGQQVTLRCSPISGHKSVSWYQQVLGQGPQFIFQYYEKEERGRGNFPDRFSARQFPNYSSELNVNALLLGDSALYLCASSLVWGGDYEQYFGPGTRLTVT.

The chain carries TRBV18 and TRBJ2-2, with 12 bases identical to TRBD2. The ends lost 2 bases at V and 6 bases at J; junction bases unmatched: 10. The CDR3 runs to 18 residues. Germline loops: CDR1 KGHSH, CDR2 LQKENI. CDR3 bases: TGTGCCAGCTCACCAGTACCGGGACTAGCGGGTTTTGCCGGGGAGCTGTTTTTT. It yields the protein CASSPVPGLAGFAGELFF.

V is TRBV10-2 and J is TRBJ1-2; a weak D match, TRBD1 (5 bases). V was trimmed by 1 base and J by 6 bases, leaving 21 bases between them. CDR1 is WSHSY, CDR2 SAAADI, per germline. CDR3 size: 17 residues. The CDR3 DNA sequence: TGCGCCAGCAGTGAGTACGGATCAGGGCAGGGTGGCAATGGCTACACCTTC. It is translated as CASSEYGSGQGGNGYTF.

The chain has TRBV5-1 and TRBJ1-4; possible D gene TRBD1, 5 bases. The germline CDR1 and CDR2 sequences are SGHRS and YFSETQ. V lost 4 bases, J lost 0 bases, and 7 bases lay in between. The CDR3 has 14 amino acids. CDR3 protein: CASSPGATNEKLFF. The CDR3 DNA is TGCGCCAGCAGCCCGGGGGCAACTAATGAAAAACTGTTTTTT.

This clone was found a few times. V is TRBV5-1 and J is TRBJ2-2, with D perhaps matching TRBD1 (5 bases). Germline values: CDR1 SGHRS, CDR2 YFSETQ. The CDR3 spans 16 residues. V was trimmed by 3 bases and J by 1 base, leaving 13 bases between them. The CDR3 loop is CASSYQGSGNTGELFF. CDR3 nucleotides: TGCGCCAGCAGCTATCAGGGTAGTGGGAACACCGGGGAGCTGTTTTTT. The entire variable domain, with the rest obtained from reference TRBV5-1 and TRBJ2-2, is as follows: KAGVTQTPRYLIKTRGQQVTLSCSPISGHRSVSWYQQTPGQGLQFLFEYFSETQRNKGNFPGRFSGRQFSNSRSEMNVSTLELGDSALYLCASSYQGSGNTGELFFGEGSRLTVL.

The V gene is TRBV4-2, the J gene TRBJ2-5; 12 bases align to TRBD2. Germline trimming cut 4 bases from V and 5 bases from J; bases unmatched to any gene: 23. The CDR3 contains 21 residues. The germline V gene encodes CDR1 LGHNA and CDR2 YNFKEQ. CDR3 sequence reads: CASSPWGLGLAGRRPGETQYF. For the CDR3, the DNA is TGTGCCAGCAGCCCGTGGGGGTTAGGACTAGCGGGACGTCGGCCAGGCGAGACCCAGTACTTC.

This clone occurred a few times. This chain joins TRBV5-5 and TRBJ1-4; D unresolved. The ends were cut back, 2 bases at V and 5 bases at J, with 13 bases in the middle. The CDR3 length is 15 residues. CDR1 is SGHKS, CDR2 YYEKEE, per germline (reference sequence). The CDR3 nucleotides read TGTGCCAGCAGCTTAGTATGGTCCGGGAATGAAAAACTGTTTTTT. This gives the protein CASSLVWSGNEKLFF.

The CDR3 spells CASSLLGLRRNTIYF. The CDR3 DNA reads TGCGCCAGCAGCCTGCTGGGGTTAAGGAGAAACACCATATATTTT. The V call is TRBV5-1, the J call TRBJ1-3; D is undetermined. Trimming pared 4 bases from V and 5 bases from J, leaving 16 bases between. Germline lookup yields CDR1 SGHRS and CDR2 YFSETQ. The CDR3 length is 15 residues. Based on the CDR3 plus reference TRBV5-1 and TRBJ1-3, the full variable domain is KAGVTQTPRYLIKTRGQQVTLSCSPISGHRSVSWYQQTPGQGLQFLFEYFSETQRNKGNFPGRFSGRQFSNSRSEMNVSTLELGDSALYLCASSLLGLRRNTIYFGEGSWLTVV.

This chain uses TRBV6-1 with TRBJ1-5; D unclear. Trimming left V 4 bases short and J 5 bases short, with 9 bases between. Per germline, CDR1 MNHNS and CDR2 SASEGT. The CDR3 loop spans 13 amino acids. CDR3 amino acids: CASSVRDHQPQHF. The CDR3 nucleotides read TGTGCCAGCAGTGTACGGGATCATCAGCCCCAGCATTTT.